The rows below give T cell receptor beta chains drawn from one sample of a study of Graves' ophthalmopathy and Graves' hyperthyroidism. Via MiXCR, TCRdb re-called the multiplex PCR reads, giving one row per CDR3 protein. The data hold over 650,000 distinct CDR3 sequences, with 35% to 45% observed a single time. The sample consisted of peripheral blood. These receptors were obtained from an adult man with Graves' ophthalmopathy. The CDR3 runs from the conserved cysteine through the conserved F or W. A D gene is named only where the DNA matches it firmly. Not all rows give a size; the values are once, few, many and, for expanded clones, a class.

d_gene,j_gene,abundance,v_gene,CDR3nt,CDR3aa
TRBD1,TRBJ1-5,many,TRBV5-5,TGTGCCAGCAGCTGGGGACAGGGAAGTGGACAGCCCCAGCATTTT,CASSWGQGSGQPQHF
TRBD2,TRBJ2-7,-,TRBV27,TGTGCCAGCAGTTATGTGGATACCGGGGGGGCTGAGCAGTACTTC,CASSYVDTGGAEQYF
TRBD1,TRBJ1-2,many,TRBV7-9,TGTGCCAGCAGCCGCGGACAGGGGGTCTATGGCTACACCTTC,CASSRGQGVYGYTF
-,TRBJ2-7,many,TRBV7-9,TGTGCCAGCAGCTTAGGGACAGGGAGGGGCGGCGAGCAGTACTTC,CASSLGTGRGGEQYF
-,TRBJ1-3,few,TRBV9,TGTGCCAGCAGCGTAGGAGGGCGAGGTCAGGGTGGTGGAAACACCATATATTTT,CASSVGGRGQGGGNTIYF
TRBD1,TRBJ1-1,few,TRBV6-5,TGTGCCAGCAGTTACTGGGATAGGGGGCTTACTGAAGCTTTCTTT,CASSYWDRGLTEAFF
TRBD1,TRBJ2-7,-,TRBV25-1,TGTGCCAGCAGTGTCTACCGGGGGACAGGGGGCATCTACGAGCAGTACTTC,CASSVYRGTGGIYEQYF
-,TRBJ1-2,many,TRBV7-3,TGTGCCAGCAGCTTACCCCAGGGCCGAGGCTACACCTTC,CASSLPQGRGYTF
TRBD1,TRBJ2-7,many,TRBV27,TGTGCCAGCAGTACCGTAATCTCAGCAGGGGGCTACGAGCAGTACTTC,CASSTVISAGGYEQYF
-,TRBJ1-2,-,TRBV7-9,TGTGCCAGCAGCTTGGTGGCAGGGCTCAGTGGCTACACCTTC,CASSLVAGLSGYTF
TRBD2,TRBJ2-7,once,TRBV9,TGTGTCAGCAGCTCCCGGACTAGCGGGATCTCCTACGAGCAGTACTTC,CVSSSRTSGISYEQYF
-,TRBJ2-2,few,TRBV5-1,TGCGCCAGCAGCTTGGGGCCCGGGCGGACCGGGGAGCTGTTTTTT,CASSLGPGRTGELFF
TRBD2,TRBJ2-7,-,TRBV12-3/TRBV12-4,TGTGCCAGCAGTTTCACTCGGCTAGCGGGGGGGGCCGAGCAGTACTTC,CASSFTRLAGGAEQYF
TRBD2,TRBJ2-5,many,TRBV20-1,TGCAGTGCCCTTAGCGGGCAGCGGGGAGAGACCCAGTACTTC,CSALSGQRGETQYF
TRBD1,TRBJ2-7,-,TRBV19,TGTGCCAGTACAGCGGGACAGGGCTACGAGCAGTACTTC,CASTAGQGYEQYF
-,TRBJ2-5,-,TRBV7-6,TGTGCCAGCAGCCCCACTGGACTCGGGGCAGAGACCCAGTACTTC,CASSPTGLGAETQYF
-,TRBJ1-6,-,TRBV25-1,TGTGCCAGCAGTGGGGGGACAACGGAATCACCCCTCCACTTT,CASSGGTTESPLHF
-,TRBJ2-5,-,TRBV11-3,TGTGCCAGCAGCCAAGATCTCCGAATCCAAGAGACCCAGTACTTC,CASSQDLRIQETQYF
-,TRBJ1-6,many,TRBV14,TGTGCCAGCAGCCAATCTATACCCCTCCACTTT,CASSQSIPLHF
TRBD2,TRBJ2-7,-,TRBV2,TGTGCCAGCAGTAGACAGGGACTAGCGGATACGTCGACCTACGAGCAGTACTTC,CASSRQGLADTSTYEQYF
TRBD2,TRBJ2-1,few,TRBV11-2,TGTGCCAGCAGCTACAGCGGGGCTGGGTTGTACAATGAGCAGTTCTTC,CASSYSGAGLYNEQFF
-,TRBJ2-7,many,TRBV20-1,TGCAGTGCTAGAGTTCACAGAACCTACGAGCAGTACTTC,CSARVHRTYEQYF
-,TRBJ1-5,many,TRBV7-8,TGTGCCAGCAGCTTAGAGGCCAGGGTTGGCAATCAGCCCCAGCATTTT,CASSLEARVGNQPQHF
-,TRBJ1-2,many,TRBV5-6,TGTGCCAGCAGCTTGTGGACCGACTATGGCTACACCTTC,CASSLWTDYGYTF
TRBD2,TRBJ2-5,many,TRBV20-1,TGCAGTGCCCGCGGGACTATGGAGACCCAGTACTTC,CSARGTMETQYF
-,TRBJ2-7,many,TRBV7-9,TGTGCCAGCAGCCCATCGGAGGGTGGCGACGAGCAGTACTTC,CASSPSEGGDEQYF
-,TRBJ1-5,-,TRBV15,TGTGCCACCAGCCAGGGACCCCATCAGCCCCAGCATTTT,CATSQGPHQPQHF
TRBD1,TRBJ2-5,-,TRBV12-5,TGTGCTAGTGGTTTGTCCCCCACGGACAGGTACCAAGAGACCCAGTACTTC,CASGLSPTDRYQETQYF
-,TRBJ2-2,-,TRBV7-2,TGCGCCAGCAGCCGAGGTTGGGGGGGGCGAACTAACACCGGGGAGCTGTTTTTT,CASSRGWGGRTNTGELFF
-,TRBJ2-6,-,TRBV29-1,TGCAGCGTTGAATGGGCGAACGTCCTGACTTTC,CSVEWANVLTF
-,TRBJ2-2,-,TRBV7-9,TGTGCCAGCAGCTTCCAGGGGGGAAGCGGGGAGCTGTTTTTT,CASSFQGGSGELFF
TRBD1,TRBJ2-7,many,TRBV19,TGTGCCAGTAGTCCGGGACAGGTGTTCCACGAGCAGTACTTC,CASSPGQVFHEQYF
TRBD1,TRBJ1-1,many,TRBV7-9,TGTGCCAGCAACAGGGGGGACACTGAAGCTTTCTTT,CASNRGDTEAFF
-,TRBJ2-5,many,TRBV7-2,TGTGCCAGCAGCTTAGAGGCAGGGTATTTACAAGAGACCCAGTACTTC,CASSLEAGYLQETQYF
-,TRBJ2-5,many,TRBV29-1,TGCAGCGCACTACCCGCCGGGGAGACCCAGTACTTC,CSALPAGETQYF
-,TRBJ1-3,-,TRBV7-9,TGTGCCAGCAGCTTAGCGGCAGAGGGAAACACCATATATTTT,CASSLAAEGNTIYF
-,TRBJ2-7,few,TRBV7-9,TGTGCCAGCAGCCTCCAGCGCGAAGGTAATGGAGAGCAGTACTTC,CASSLQREGNGEQYF
-,TRBJ1-2,-,TRBV25-1,TGTGCCAGCAGCTACCCGGGGGCTCACTATGGCTACACCTTC,CASSYPGAHYGYTF
-,TRBJ1-2,many,TRBV9,TGTGCCAGCAGCGTAGCTGGACACAACTATGGCTACACCTTC,CASSVAGHNYGYTF
TRBD1,TRBJ2-2,-,TRBV25-1,TGTGCCAGCAGTGAGACGACAGGGGAGACCGGGGAGCTGTTTTTT,CASSETTGETGELFF
-,TRBJ1-1,many,TRBV19,TGTGCCAGTAGTGCCTCAGGGACCATGAACACTGAAGCTTTCTTT,CASSASGTMNTEAFF
-,TRBJ1-6,many,TRBV12-3/TRBV12-4,TGTGCCAGCAGGGACAGCGAGACCAATTCACCCCTCCACTTT,CASRDSETNSPLHF
-,TRBJ1-3,-,TRBV11-1,TGTGCCAGCAGCCCACGGGACGTCCCTGACGGCTACACCATATATTTT,CASSPRDVPDGYTIYF
TRBD1,TRBJ1-1,few,TRBV4-1,TGCGCCAGCAGCCACCCGGGACAGGGATCCACTGAAGCTTTCTTT,CASSHPGQGSTEAFF
-,TRBJ1-1,-,TRBV7-8,TGTGCCAGCTCACCGTTTCAGAACCTGAACACTGAAGCTTTCTTT,CASSPFQNLNTEAFF
-,TRBJ1-1,-,TRBV7-9,TGTGCCAGCAGCTTAGGGTCAATTCGGGGGAAATTGTGGGACACTGAAGCTTTCTTT,CASSLGSIRGKLWDTEAFF
-,TRBJ2-7,few,TRBV6-6,TGTGCCAGCAGTTACTCCGGTACTAGCAGGGAGCAGTACTTC,CASSYSGTSREQYF
TRBD1,TRBJ2-5,-,TRBV7-2,TGTGCCTGGAGTGCGCCGGGACAGGGGATCCAAGAGACCCAGTACTTC,CAWSAPGQGIQETQYF
-,TRBJ1-1,-,TRBV19,TGTGCCAGTAGTATTCAGGGTTCCACTGAAGCTTTCTTT,CASSIQGSTEAFF
-,TRBJ2-7,many,TRBV19,TGTGCCAGTAGTATAGAGGTAGGGTACGAGCAGTACTTC,CASSIEVGYEQYF
TRBD1,TRBJ2-5,few,TRBV12-3/TRBV12-4,TGTGCCAGCAGTTACCTAGGGCCCGGGACAGGCCAAGAGACCCAGTACTTC,CASSYLGPGTGQETQYF
TRBD2,TRBJ2-7,many,TRBV10-3,TGTGCCATCAGTGAGTCGACTCTAGCGGGAGTCAGGGAAGAGCAGTACTTC,CAISESTLAGVREEQYF
-,TRBJ1-2,-,TRBV25-1,TGTGCCTGGAGTGGGGTACTGGAGTACTATGGCTACACCTTC,CAWSGVLEYYGYTF
TRBD1,TRBJ1-1,-,TRBV4-1,TGCGCCAGCAGCCAAGAAAGGTTCAGGCAGGGGGCCGCTGAAGCTTTCTTT,CASSQERFRQGAAEAFF
-,TRBJ1-2,-,TRBV18,TGTGCCAGCTCACCACCGGGGTCGGGAGGCTATGGCTACACCTTC,CASSPPGSGGYGYTF
-,TRBJ1-2,many,TRBV6-5,TGTGCCAGCAGTTACGATAGGGCCGGTGGCTACACCTTC,CASSYDRAGGYTF
TRBD2,TRBJ2-5,-,TRBV19,TGTGCCAGCTCGGGGGGGCCGGGGGAGACCCAGTACTTC,CASSGGPGETQYF
-,TRBJ2-6,many,TRBV2,TGTGCCAGCAGTGGACAGCCCTTCGGAACTGGGGCCAACGTCCTGACTTTC,CASSGQPFGTGANVLTF
TRBD1,TRBJ1-6,few,TRBV4-1,TGCGCCAGCAGCCAATACGGACAGGCGCCCCTCTTCTCACCCCTCCACTTT,CASSQYGQAPLFSPLHF